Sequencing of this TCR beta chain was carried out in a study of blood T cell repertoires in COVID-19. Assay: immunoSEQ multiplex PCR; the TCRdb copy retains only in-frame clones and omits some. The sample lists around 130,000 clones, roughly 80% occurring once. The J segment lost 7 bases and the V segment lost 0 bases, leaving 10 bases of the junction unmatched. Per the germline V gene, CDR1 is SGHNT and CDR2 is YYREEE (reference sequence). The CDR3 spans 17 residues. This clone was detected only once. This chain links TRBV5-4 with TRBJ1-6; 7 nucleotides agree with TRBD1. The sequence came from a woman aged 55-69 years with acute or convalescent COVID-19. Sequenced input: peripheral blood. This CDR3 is CASSLAYSGQTNSPLHF. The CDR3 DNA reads TGTGCCAGCAGCTTGGCCTACTCGGGACAGACAAATTCACCCCTCCACTTT.